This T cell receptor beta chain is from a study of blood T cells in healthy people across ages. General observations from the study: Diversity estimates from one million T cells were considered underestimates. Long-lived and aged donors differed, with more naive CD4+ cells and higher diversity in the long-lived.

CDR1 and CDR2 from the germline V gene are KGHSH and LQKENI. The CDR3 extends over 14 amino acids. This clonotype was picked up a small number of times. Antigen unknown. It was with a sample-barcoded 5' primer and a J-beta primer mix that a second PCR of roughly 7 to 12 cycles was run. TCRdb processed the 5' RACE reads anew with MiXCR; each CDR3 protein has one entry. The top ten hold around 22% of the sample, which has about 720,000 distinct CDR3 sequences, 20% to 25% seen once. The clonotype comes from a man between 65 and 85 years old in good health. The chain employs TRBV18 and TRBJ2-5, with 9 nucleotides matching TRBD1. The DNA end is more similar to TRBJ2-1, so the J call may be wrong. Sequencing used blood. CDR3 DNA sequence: TGTGCCAGCTCACTCCGGACAGGGGATAATGAGCAGTTCTTC. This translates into CASSLRTGDNEQFF.